This T cell receptor (beta chain) comes out of a study of blood T cell repertoires in COVID-19. Looking at the study overall: Specimens from acute and convalescent COVID-19 originated in the United States, Italy and Spain. T cells, B-cell-depleted T cells, or PBMCs provided the cDNA or gDNA that served as material.

Among Cohort 3 donors, those recovered had two negative PCRs, clearance, or symptom resolution. Authors' analysis steps: Estimation of nucleated cell counts relied on the amplification of reference gene primers. Here immunoSEQ multiplex PCR was the method, and the copy in TCRdb shows in-frame clones only, minus some. That table furnishes V, J and clone size, whereas the DNA furnished D and trimming. Seen here are more than 200,000 clones, more than 75% observed once, and the top ten hold about 1.5%. V shed 2 bases and J shed 1 base, with 8 bases lying between them. From germline, CDR1 is SGHAT and CDR2 FQDESV (reference sequence). This CDR3 is built from 14 residues.

The chain uses TRBV11-1 and TRBJ1-1, with a weak D call TRBD1 (6 bases). The TCR was taken from a woman aged 45-59 years who had recovered from COVID-19. Material: PBMCs or T cells enriched from blood (not recorded which). This CDR3 reads CASSLKDRNTEAFF. The CDR3 DNA follows: TGTGCCAGCAGCTTAAAGGACAGGAACACTGAAGCTTTCTTT.